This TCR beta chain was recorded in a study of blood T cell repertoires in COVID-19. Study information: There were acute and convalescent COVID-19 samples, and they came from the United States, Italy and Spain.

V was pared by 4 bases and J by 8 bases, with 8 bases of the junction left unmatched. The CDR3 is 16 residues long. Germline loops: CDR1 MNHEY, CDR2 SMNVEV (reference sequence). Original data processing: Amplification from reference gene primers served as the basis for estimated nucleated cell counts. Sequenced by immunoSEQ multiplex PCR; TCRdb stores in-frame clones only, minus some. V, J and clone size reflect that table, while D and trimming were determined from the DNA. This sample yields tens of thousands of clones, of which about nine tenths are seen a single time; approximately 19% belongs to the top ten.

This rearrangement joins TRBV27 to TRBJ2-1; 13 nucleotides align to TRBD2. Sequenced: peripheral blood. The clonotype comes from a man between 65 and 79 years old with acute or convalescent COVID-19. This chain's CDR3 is CASSSWTSGSQDEQFF. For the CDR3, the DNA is TGTGCCAGCAGTTCATGGACTAGCGGGAGTCAGGATGAGCAGTTCTTC.